The 28 T cell receptor beta chains in this list originate from one sample, sequenced in a study of cytomegalovirus exposure and HLA in healthy donors. The PCR was carried out with 60 Vbeta primers and 13 Jbeta primers. TCRdb's copy holds only in-frame clones and misses some; the assay was immunoSEQ multiplex PCR. The data show some 200,000 clones, 65% to 85% seen once. Input material: PBMCs. These receptors all stem from a boy aged 2-15 years in good health and CMV-seronegative.

The chain combines TRBV6-1 with TRBJ1-2; D remains unclear. Trimming cost V 2 bases and J 4 bases, with 8 bases left between them. Germline V gene sequence: CDR1 MNHNS, CDR2 SASEGT. The CDR3 covers 13 residues. The CDR3 is CASSERESYGYTF. For the CDR3, the DNA is TGTGCCAGCAGTGAACGAGAGAGCTATGGCTACACCTTC.

This chain uses TRBV5-3 with TRBJ2-5, with no clear D. TRBV5-3 is placed among ORFs of uncertain function. The length of the CDR3 is 9 residues. V was pared by 6 bases and J by 5 bases, with 2 bases between. The DNA of the CDR3 is TGTGCCAGAACGGAGACCCAGTACTTC. Its translation is CARTETQYF.

The chain recombines TRBV19 with TRBJ1-2; D possibly corresponds to TRBD1 (6 bases). V was cut by 3 bases and J by 4 bases, with 9 bases left in between. The CDR3 consists of 13 residues. Germline V lookup: CDR1 LNHDA, CDR2 SQIVND (reference sequence). This chain's CDR3 is CASSISRGYGYTF. CDR3 nucleotides: TGTGCCAGTAGTATCAGCAGGGGCTATGGCTACACCTTC.

This chain connects TRBV7-2 to TRBJ2-1, with TRBD1 matching over 9 bases. The CDR3 spans 15 residues. CDR1 is SGHTA and CDR2 is FQGNSA in the germline V gene. V gave up 6 bases and J gave up 6 bases; unmatched junction bases: 9. The CDR3 bases are TGTGCCAGCAGGCCGGGACAGGGTAAAACCAATGAGCAGTTCTTC. It yields the protein CASRPGQGKTNEQFF.

The rearrangement uses TRBV30 and TRBJ1-1; possible D gene TRBD1, 6 bases. CDR1 is GTSNPN and CDR2 is SVGIG in the germline V gene (reference sequence). CDR3 size: 17 residues. Trimming shortened V by 1 base and J by 0 bases, and 18 bases separated the two germline ends. CDR3 amino acids: CAWSGRQGLFMNTEAFF. In nucleotides, the CDR3 is TGTGCCTGGAGTGGTCGGCAGGGGCTATTCATGAACACTGAAGCTTTCTTT. Variable domain in full (rest from reference TRBV30 and TRBJ1-1): SQTIHQWPATLVQPVGSPLSLECTVEGTSNPNLYWYRQAAGRGLQLLFYSVGIGQISSEVPQNLSASRPQDRQFILSSKKLLLSDSGFYLCAWSGRQGLFMNTEAFFGQGTRLTVV.

The V call is TRBV7-2, the J call TRBJ2-5; 8 positions agree with TRBD2. Trimming cost V 7 bases and J 5 bases; bases outside gene matches: 6. Germline V gene lookup returns CDR1 SGHTA and CDR2 FQGNSA. The CDR3 sequence is 13 residues long. The CDR3 DNA reads as TGTGCCAGCACCTTCCAGCGGGGGGAGACCCAGTACTTC. Encoded protein: CASTFQRGETQYF.

The chain uses TRBV5-6 and TRBJ1-2; D ambiguous. Looked up from germline, CDR1 is SGHDT and CDR2 is YYEEEE. Trimming took 0 bases from V and 8 from J, leaving 14 bases between them. This CDR3 is built from 14 residues. Here the CDR3 reads CASSLVGGPGGYTF. DNA of the CDR3: TGTGCCAGCAGCTTGGTTGGCGGGCCCGGAGGCTACACCTTC. Looking up the rest from reference TRBV5-6 and TRBJ1-2 gives the full variable domain: DAGVTQSPTHLIKTRGQQVTLRCSPKSGHDTVSWYQQALGQGPQFIFQYYEEEERQRGNFPDRFSGHQFPNYSSELNVNALLLGDSALYLCASSLVGGPGGYTFGSGTRLTVV.

This sequence joins TRBV27 and TRBJ2-7, with D uncertain. There are 11 residues in the CDR3. Trimming took off 7 bases at V and 2 bases at J, with 6 bases between the two ends. Per the germline V gene, CDR1 is MNHEY and CDR2 is SMNVEV (reference sequence). For the CDR3, the DNA is TGTGCCAGCATCAGAACCTACGAGCAGTACTTC. Protein sequence: CASIRTYEQYF.

This chain links TRBV10-2 with TRBJ1-5; D is uncertain. The CDR3 covers 14 residues. Germline V gives CDR1 WSHSY, CDR2 SAAADI. V was clipped by 4 bases and J by 2 bases, with 9 bases between them. The CDR3 bases are TGCGCCAGCAGTGGAGGGCTGGGCAATCAGCCCCAGCATTTT. It is translated as CASSGGLGNQPQHF.

The chain uses TRBV4-1 and TRBJ1-4; 9 bases are shared with TRBD1. The V and J ends lost 4 bases and 5 bases, in that order; junction bases with no gene match: 5. The CDR3 consists of 15 residues. Per germline, CDR1 MGHRA and CDR2 YSYEKL. CDR3 in DNA: TGCGCCAGCAGCCCCGGGACAGGGCTAAATGAAAAACTGTTTTTT. Amino acid sequence: CASSPGTGLNEKLFF.

The rearrangement joins TRBV7-3 to TRBJ1-5; 10 nucleotides agree with TRBD1. The V gene's germline CDR1 is SGHTA and CDR2 FQGTGA. CDR3 size: 15 residues. V gave up 6 bases and J gave up 5 bases; unmatched junction bases: 7. The CDR3 is CASSRPGTGDQPQHF. DNA of the CDR3: TGTGCCAGCAGTCGCCCCGGGACAGGGGATCAGCCCCAGCATTTT.

The chain couples TRBV4-1 to TRBJ2-3, with TRBD2 matching 14 bases. The CDR3 length is 19 residues. Germline V gives CDR1 MGHRA, CDR2 YSYEKL. The V segment lost 1 base and the J segment 6 bases; nucleotides outside the gene matches: 12. CDR3 protein: CASSQVPPRLAGGRDTQYF. In DNA, the CDR3 is TGCGCCAGCAGCCAAGTACCCCCACGACTAGCGGGGGGGCGGGATACGCAGTATTTT.

V is TRBV5-1 and J is TRBJ2-1, with 10 bases matching TRBD2. The CDR3 is 14 amino acids. The germline V gene encodes CDR1 SGHRS and CDR2 YFSETQ. Losses at the gene ends were 4 bases for V and 5 bases for J; bases not matched to a gene: 3. The CDR3 DNA is TGCGCCAGCAGCACGACTAGCGGGCACAATGAGCAGTTCTTC. It encodes CASSTTSGHNEQFF.

This chain joins TRBV2 and TRBJ1-1; D is perhaps TRBD1 (5 bases). Germline CDR1 SNHLY, CDR2 FYNNEI. The V and J ends lost 6 bases and 4 bases respectively, with 12 bases between them. This CDR3 comprises 13 residues. CDR3 nucleotides: TGTGCCAGCAGGAGGGCCGGGGGCACTGAAGCTTTCTTT. Amino acids: CASRRAGGTEAFF.

This chain joins TRBV19 and TRBJ2-2; 7 nucleotides match TRBD1. Per the germline V gene, CDR1 is LNHDA and CDR2 is SQIVND (reference sequence). The CDR3 runs to 15 residues. The V and J ends lost 3 bases and 5 bases, in that order; junction bases with no gene match: 6. The CDR3 protein is CASSIPAGGTGELFF. The CDR3 region has the DNA TGTGCCAGTAGTATCCCGGCAGGGGGTACCGGGGAGCTGTTTTTT.

V usage is TRBV7-2 and J usage is TRBJ1-4, with D perhaps TRBD1 (5 bases). V lost 3 bases to trimming and J lost 8 bases, with 10 bases between them. Germline CDR1 SGHTA, CDR2 FQGNSA. The CDR3 contains 13 residues. The CDR3: CASSLAGREKLFF. CDR3 sequence (DNA): TGTGCCAGCAGCTTGGCAGGGCGAGAAAAACTGTTTTTT.

This rearrangement joins TRBV4-2 to TRBJ2-3; possibly TRBD2 for D (6 bases). The germline CDR1 and CDR2 sequences are LGHNA and YNFKEQ. The CDR3 totals 16 residues. V was cut by 1 base and J by 5 bases, with 16 bases left in between. CDR3 nucleotide sequence: TGTGCCAGCAGCCAAGTTGAGATGGTGGGGGGAGATACGCAGTATTTT. Its protein is CASSQVEMVGGDTQYF.

The chain recombines TRBV10-3 with TRBJ2-1; 9 bases map to TRBD1. This CDR3 is built from 13 residues. Germline V lookup: CDR1 ENHRY, CDR2 SYGVKD. V was clipped by 2 bases and J by 10 bases; unmatched bases: 3. The CDR3 DNA is TGTGCCATCAGTGAGGGAGACAGGGGGGAGCAGTTCTTC. Its translation: CAISEGDRGEQFF.

The V call is TRBV4-2, the J call TRBJ1-2; 7 bases are shared with TRBD1. The junction had 6 bases not matched to a gene; V was cut back by 6 bases and J by 5 bases. Germline V lookup: CDR1 LGHNA, CDR2 YNFKEQ. The CDR3 extends over 13 amino acids. CDR3 sequence reads: CASRRQGEYGYTF. For the CDR3, the DNA is TGTGCCAGCAGGCGACAGGGAGAATATGGCTACACCTTC.

The V call is TRBV5-4, the J call TRBJ1-2; 7 bases agree with TRBD1. This CDR3 comprises 14 residues. Germline CDR1 is SGHNT and CDR2 is YYREEE (reference sequence). The ends lost 0 bases at V and 8 bases at J; junction bases unmatched: 7. The CDR3 coding sequence is TGTGCCAGCAGCTTGGAAGGGACAGTAATGGGCTACACCTTC. Translating it yields CASSLEGTVMGYTF.

This sequence joins TRBV27 and TRBJ2-3; D perhaps matches TRBD2 (5 bases). V was cut by 0 bases and J by 4 bases, with 5 bases left in between. Germline CDR1 and CDR2: MNHEY and SMNVEV (reference sequence). The CDR3 has 13 residues. DNA of the CDR3: TGTGCCAGCAGTTTATCGGAGGCAGATACGCAGTATTTT. It is translated as CASSLSEADTQYF.

This rearrangement joins TRBV7-6 to TRBJ2-1, with 7 bases lining up with TRBD2. J was trimmed by 8 bases and V by 1 base; bases with no gene match: 17. The CDR3 is made up of 18 amino acids. Germline CDR1 and CDR2: SGHVS and FNYEAQ. CDR3 amino acids: CASSLVPQRGMSVDEQFF. For the CDR3, the DNA is TGTGCCAGCAGCTTAGTCCCCCAGCGGGGTATGAGTGTAGATGAGCAGTTCTTC. Complete variable domain (other parts from reference TRBV7-6 and TRBJ2-1): GAGVSQSPRYKVTKRGQDVALRCDPISGHVSLYWYRQALGQGPEFLTYFNYEAQQDKSGLPNDRFSAERPEGSISTLTIQRTEQRDSAMYRCASSLVPQRGMSVDEQFFGPGTRLTVL.

This chain connects TRBV4-1 to TRBJ2-4; 7 positions agree with TRBD2. Trimming took 1 base from V and 0 from J; bases not matched to a gene: 6. The CDR3 loop spans 17 amino acids. CDR1 and CDR2 (germline): MGHRA, YSYEKL. CDR3 nucleotide sequence: TGCGCCAGCAGCCAAGGTTGGGGGGGGTTAGCCAAAAACATTCAGTACTTC. Translation: CASSQGWGGLAKNIQYF.

This clone appeared a single time. This rearrangement joins TRBV4-3 to TRBJ2-5, with 10 bases that match TRBD2. There are 16 residues in the CDR3. Germline V gives CDR1 LGHNA, CDR2 YSLEER. V gave up 4 bases and J gave up 4 bases; unmatched junction bases: 9. The CDR3 DNA sequence: TGCGCCAGCAGCCGCACTTTAGCGGGGGGCGGAGAGACCCAGTACTTC. It codes for CASSRTLAGGGETQYF.

This chain connects TRBV7-6 to TRBJ1-1; 7 bases map to TRBD1. The CDR3 is 15 amino acids. The V gene's germline CDR1 is SGHVS and CDR2 FNYEAQ. V gave up 4 bases and J gave up 6 bases; unmatched junction bases: 11. The CDR3 here is CASSSLADQGAEAFF. Here the CDR3 DNA reads TGTGCCAGCAGCTCGCTAGCCGACCAGGGGGCTGAAGCTTTCTTT. Supplemented by reference TRBV7-6 and TRBJ1-1, the full variable domain reads GAGVSQSPRYKVTKRGQDVALRCDPISGHVSLYWYRQALGQGPEFLTYFNYEAQQDKSGLPNDRFSAERPEGSISTLTIQRTEQRDSAMYRCASSSLADQGAEAFFGQGTRLTVV.

The rearrangement uses TRBV6-5 and TRBJ2-7, with 7 nucleotides matching TRBD2. Germline loops: CDR1 MNHEY, CDR2 SVGAGI. The CDR3 extends over 11 amino acids. With V trimmed by 7 bases and J by 4 bases, 1 base remained unmatched. The CDR3 reads CASMGGYEQYF. The CDR3 coding sequence is TGTGCCAGCATGGGGGGGTACGAGCAGTACTTC.

Notes on this clone: One end of the junction does not line up with germline, which may come from a read error. The V gene is TRBV7-9, the J gene TRBJ1-2; a possible D gene is TRBD1 (6 bases). Germline-derived CDR1 and CDR2 are SEHNR and FQNEAQ (reference sequence). This CDR3 region has 13 residues. CDR3 sequence reads: CASSSPGPSTGSF. The CDR3, as DNA: TGTGCCAGCAGCTCACCGGGCCCGTCCACAGGGAGCTTC.

V gene TRBV21-1 combines with J gene TRBJ2-4; the table assigns TRBD1, which was not confirmed against the DNA. TRBV21-1 is classified as a pseudogene. The CDR3 sequence is 17 residues long. CDR3 sequence reads: CASSKVVTGIAKNIQYF. Written as DNA, the CDR3 is TGTGCCAGCAGCAAAGTTGTGACAGGGATAGCCAAAAACATTCAGTACTTC.